The present entry profiles one T cell receptor beta chain with its context. Its target is not known. Each CDR3 protein gets one entry after TCRdb re-called the reads with MiXCR. The sample includes 160,000 or so distinct CDR3 sequences, about 20% seen only once; the top ten take roughly 27%. The data were taken from a study of T cell repertoires in cytomegalovirus infection. Germline V gene data show CDR1 as MNHNY and CDR2 as SVGAGI (reference sequence). The CDR3 is made up of 13 amino acids. V shed 4 bases and J shed 2 bases, with 9 bases lying between them. The TCR originated in a human donor in good health (CMV status not recorded). Some clones in this sample may be carry-over from other donors' samples. The gene calls are TRBV6-6 and TRBJ2-7, with D possibly being TRBD2 (7 bases). The specimen comprised CD8+ T cells from cultured PBMCs, sampled from culture after CMV antigen stimulation. CDR3 in amino acids: CASSSGGPYEQYF. CDR3 nucleotides: TGTGCCAGCAGTTCGGGGGGCCCCTACGAGCAGTACTTC.